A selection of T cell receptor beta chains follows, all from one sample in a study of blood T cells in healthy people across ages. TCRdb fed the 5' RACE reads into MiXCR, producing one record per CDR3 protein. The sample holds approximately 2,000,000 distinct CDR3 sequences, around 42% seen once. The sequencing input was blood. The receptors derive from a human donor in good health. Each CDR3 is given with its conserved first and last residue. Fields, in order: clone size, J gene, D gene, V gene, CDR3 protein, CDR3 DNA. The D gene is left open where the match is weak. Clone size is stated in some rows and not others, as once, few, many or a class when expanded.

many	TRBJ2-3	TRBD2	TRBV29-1	CSVEDVSGGHHTDTQYF	TGCAGCGTTGAAGATGTTAGCGGGGGGCACCACACAGATACGCAGTATTTT
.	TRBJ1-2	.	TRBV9	CASSALGQSYGYTF	TGTGCCAGCAGCGCCCTCGGACAGAGCTATGGCTACACCTTC
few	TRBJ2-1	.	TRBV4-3	CASSPGLTRSYNEQFF	TGCGCCAGCAGCCCGGGTTTGACTAGGTCCTACAATGAGCAGTTCTTC
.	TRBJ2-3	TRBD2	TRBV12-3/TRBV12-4	CASSQSGRADTQYF	TGTGCCAGCAGTCAAAGCGGGAGGGCAGATACGCAGTATTTT
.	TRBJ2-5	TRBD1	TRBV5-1	CASRWTGKETQYF	TGCGCCAGCAGATGGACAGGGAAGGAGACCCAGTACTTC
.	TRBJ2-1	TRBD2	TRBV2	CASTEWGTTYNEQFF	TGTGCCAGCACCGAATGGGGGACTACCTACAATGAGCAGTTCTTC
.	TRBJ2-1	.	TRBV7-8	CASSLRATAHYNEQFF	TGTGCCAGCAGCCTGAGGGCGACAGCCCACTACAATGAGCAGTTCTTC
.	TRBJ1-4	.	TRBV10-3	CAIRPEGRTNEKLFF	TGTGCCATCAGGCCAGAAGGGCGCACTAATGAAAAACTGTTTTTT
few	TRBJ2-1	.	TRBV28	CASRGSPTRSYNEQFF	TGTGCCAGCAGAGGCTCGCCGACCCGCTCCTACAATGAGCAGTTCTTC
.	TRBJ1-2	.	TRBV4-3	CASSPGVQSGYGYTF	TGCGCCAGCAGCCCAGGGGTCCAGTCTGGCTATGGCTACACCTTC
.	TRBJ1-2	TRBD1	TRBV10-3	CAISEVWTGLLASYGYTF	TGTGCCATCAGTGAAGTCTGGACAGGTCTTCTGGCATCCTATGGCTACACCTTC
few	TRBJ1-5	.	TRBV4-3	CASSVQLNQPQHF	TGCGCCAGCAGCGTACAGCTTAATCAGCCCCAGCATTTT
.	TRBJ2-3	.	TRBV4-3	CASSQEYNTDTQYF	TGCGCCAGCAGCCAAGAGTACAACACAGATACGCAGTATTTT
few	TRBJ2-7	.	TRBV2	CASCRDSYYEQYF	TGTGCCAGTTGCCGTGACAGTTACTACGAGCAGTACTTC
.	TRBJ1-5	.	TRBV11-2	CASSLGGTIGDQPQHF	TGTGCCAGTAGCTTAGGTGGTACTATAGGAGATCAGCCCCAGCATTTT
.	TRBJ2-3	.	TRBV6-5	CASSYSVSGTDTQYF	TGTGCCAGCAGTTACTCAGTTAGTGGGACAGATACGCAGTATTTT
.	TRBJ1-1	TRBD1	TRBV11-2	CASSLRGGSFMNTEAFF	TGTGCCAGCAGCCTCCGAGGGGGCAGCTTCATGAACACTGAAGCTTTCTTT
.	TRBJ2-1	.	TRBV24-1	CATSDFSDSLNEQFF	TGTGCCACCAGTGATTTTTCGGACTCCCTCAATGAGCAGTTCTTC
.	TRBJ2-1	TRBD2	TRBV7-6	CASSPAGGLSGGGNEQFF	TGTGCCAGCAGCCCGGCAGGGGGCCTGAGCGGGGGGGGCAATGAGCAGTTCTTC
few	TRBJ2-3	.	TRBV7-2	CASSGMGGTDTQYF	TGTGCCAGCAGTGGGATGGGGGGCACAGATACGCAGTATTTT
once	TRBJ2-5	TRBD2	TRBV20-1	CSATPGRGSPETQYF	TGCAGTGCCACGCCTGGGCGGGGGTCCCCCGAGACCCAGTACTTC
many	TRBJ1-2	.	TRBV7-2	CAGSQRNYGYTF	TGTGCCGGATCACAACGGAACTATGGCTACACCTTC
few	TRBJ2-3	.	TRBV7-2	CASSWRQGTDTQYF	TGTGCCAGCAGCTGGAGGCAGGGCACAGATACGCAGTATTTT
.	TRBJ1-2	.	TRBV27	CASSYSWGSPYGYTF	TGTGCCAGCAGTTATTCATGGGGCAGTCCCTATGGCTACACCTTC
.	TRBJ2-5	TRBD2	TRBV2	CASSGRLSSGGYQETQYF	TGTGCCAGCAGTGGTCGGTTGAGTAGCGGGGGGTACCAAGAGACCCAGTACTTC
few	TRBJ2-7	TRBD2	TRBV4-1	CASSLSGGGMGYEQYF	TGCGCCAGCAGCCTCTCGGGCGGGGGTATGGGCTACGAGCAGTACTTC
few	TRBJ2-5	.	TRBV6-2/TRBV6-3	CASSYVVAARETQYF	TGTGCCAGCAGTTACGTCGTGGCGGCGAGGGAGACCCAGTACTTC
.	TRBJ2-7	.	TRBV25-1	CASSEYERHYEQYF	TGTGCCAGCAGTGAATACGAAAGGCACTACGAGCAGTACTTC
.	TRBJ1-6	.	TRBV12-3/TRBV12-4	CASRLRDRNSPLHF	TGTGCCAGCAGGCTCCGGGACCGCAATTCACCCCTCCACTTT
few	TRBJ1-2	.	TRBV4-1	CASSQIGQIINYGYTF	TGCGCCAGCAGCCAAATTGGACAGATTATAAACTATGGCTACACCTTC
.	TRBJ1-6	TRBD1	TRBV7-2	CASSLAGQGGSPLHF	TGTGCCAGCAGCTTAGCGGGACAGGGAGGTTCACCCCTCCACTTT
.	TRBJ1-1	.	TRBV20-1	CSARETAGMEAFF	TGCAGTGCTAGAGAGACTGCTGGAATGGAAGCTTTCTTT
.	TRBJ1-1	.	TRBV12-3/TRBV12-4	CASSLGTSGTEAFF	TGTGCCAGCAGTTTAGGGACGAGCGGCACTGAAGCTTTCTTT
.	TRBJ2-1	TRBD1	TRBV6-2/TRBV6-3	CASSDGRTGVEQFF	TGTGCCAGCAGTGACGGCAGGACAGGGGTTGAGCAGTTCTTC
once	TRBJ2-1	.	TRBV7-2	CASRQGGGGQETQFF	TGTGCCAGCAGGCAGGGTGGAGGGGGGCAAGAGACCCAGTTCTTC
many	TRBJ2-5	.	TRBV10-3	CAIGINQETQYF	TGTGCCATCGGAATAAACCAAGAGACCCAGTACTTC
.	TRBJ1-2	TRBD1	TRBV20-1	CSARGTGVYGYTF	TGCAGTGCTAGAGGGACAGGGGTCTATGGCTACACCTTC
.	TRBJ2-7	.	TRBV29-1	CSVERGSSYEQYF	TGCAGCGTTGAGCGGGGTTCCTCATACGAGCAGTACTTC
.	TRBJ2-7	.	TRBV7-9	CASSPIHYEQYF	TGTGCCAGCAGCCCGATCCACTACGAGCAGTACTTC
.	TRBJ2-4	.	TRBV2	CASSEGGRGYNEQYF	TGTGCCAGCAGTGAAGGGGGACGGGGATACAATGAGCAGTACTTC
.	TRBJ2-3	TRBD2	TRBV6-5	CASSYRLAATDTQYF	TGTGCCAGCAGTTACAGACTAGCGGCCACAGATACGCAGTATTTT
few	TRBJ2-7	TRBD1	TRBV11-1	CASSERVQGAIHEQYF	TGTGCCAGCAGCGAACGTGTCCAGGGGGCTATTCACGAGCAGTACTTC